These T cell receptor beta chains were read from a single sample in a study of blood T cell repertoires in COVID-19. Data came from immunoSEQ multiplex PCR; TCRdb stores just in-frame clones and leaves some out. Among under 95,000 clones listed, under 85% were seen once. Sequenced input: peripheral blood. All receptors come from a woman aged 80 or over with COVID-19, enrolled during active disease. The CDR3 runs from the conserved cysteine through the conserved F or W. D genes are given only for firm matches. Clone size is stated in some rows and not others, as once, few, many or a class when expanded.

cdr3_nt,cdr3_aa,v_call,clone_size,d_call,j_call
TGTGCCAGCAGTCTTAGCCTTGGGGGGCTGTTTTTT,CASSLSLGGLFF,TRBV12-3/TRBV12-4,.,.,TRBJ1-4
TGTGCCAGCTCACCTCGACTAGCGGGATGGGGGTACCAAGAGACCCAGTACTTC,CASSPRLAGWGYQETQYF,TRBV18,.,TRBD2,TRBJ2-5
TGTGCCAGCAGGGATGAGGCGGGAATATATCAGCCCCAGCATTTT,CASRDEAGIYQPQHF,TRBV6-5,.,.,TRBJ1-5
TGTGCCATCAGCGAACTCAGGGCGCGGTCCTACGAGCAGTACTTC,CAISELRARSYEQYF,TRBV10-3,once,.,TRBJ2-7
TGTGCCCGAAAGGTAAAAGAGCGGGCAAAACGGAATGAGCAGTTCTTC,CARKVKERAKRNEQFF,TRBV11-2,.,.,TRBJ2-1
TGTGCCAGCAGCTTGGACAGGCGTTTCCAAGAGACCCAGTACTTC,CASSLDRRFQETQYF,TRBV5-4,.,.,TRBJ2-5
TGTGCCTGGAGTTCCGGACAGGGAGGAGGAGAGACCCAGTACTTC,CAWSSGQGGGETQYF,TRBV30,once,TRBD1,TRBJ2-5
TGTGCCAGCAGCCATGGGAGAGGGGGCCTGGGTGAAGCTTTCTTT,CASSHGRGGLGEAFF,TRBV3-1/TRBV3-2,.,TRBD1,TRBJ1-1
TGCGCCAGCACGTCGGCCGGAGAGAATTGGGAGACCCAGTACTTC,CASTSAGENWETQYF,TRBV5-1,.,.,TRBJ2-5
TGTGCCAGCTCACCACCGGCCAATAGCAATCAGCCCCAGCATTTT,CASSPPANSNQPQHF,TRBV18,.,.,TRBJ1-5
TGTGCCAGCTCGCGGGGGGCAAAAGAGACCCAGTACTTC,CASSRGAKETQYF,TRBV7-3,.,TRBD2,TRBJ2-5
TGTGCCAGCAGGGAAGACATCTTCGGGGAGCTGTTTTTT,CASREDIFGELFF,TRBV28,.,.,TRBJ2-2
TGTGCCAGCAGCGGACAGGTCGGTTATAATCCCCTCCACTTT,CASSGQVGYNPLHF,TRBV2,.,TRBD1,TRBJ1-6
TGTGCCAGCAGCGTTCTAGCGGGACTGGGAGATACGCAGTATTTT,CASSVLAGLGDTQYF,TRBV9,once,TRBD2,TRBJ2-3
TGTGCCAGCAGTTATTCTATTCACACTGAAGCTTTCTTT,CASSYSIHTEAFF,TRBV6-5,.,.,TRBJ1-1
TGTGCCAGCAGCGTAGGTAGCGGGAGTTTCCAGCAGTACTTC,CASSVGSGSFQQYF,TRBV9,.,TRBD2,TRBJ2-7
TGTGCCAGTAGTAGGGGACAGGGCACCGGGGAGCTGTTTTTT,CASSRGQGTGELFF,TRBV19,.,TRBD1,TRBJ2-2
TGTGCCAGCAGTAGACGACAGGGGGCCATCCCTACTGAAGCTTTCTTT,CASSRRQGAIPTEAFF,TRBV27,.,TRBD1,TRBJ1-1
TGTGCCAGCAGCCCTCTAGCGGGAGGCCTCAGGGAGCAGTTCTTC,CASSPLAGGLREQFF,TRBV2,.,TRBD2,TRBJ2-1
TGTGCCAGCTCACAAAGCGAAGGGGGCAGCAATCAGCCCCAGCATTTT,CASSQSEGGSNQPQHF,TRBV18,.,TRBD1,TRBJ1-5
TGCGCCAGCAGCCAACAGGGGACCTACAATGAGCAGTTCTTC,CASSQQGTYNEQFF,TRBV4-3,.,.,TRBJ2-1
TGTGCCAGCAGCCTACACACCGGGGAGCTGTTTTTT,CASSLHTGELFF,TRBV11-3,.,.,TRBJ2-2
TGTGCCAGCAGTTCCGTGGGAGCAGGCTCACCCCTCCACTTT,CASSSVGAGSPLHF,TRBV6-2/TRBV6-3,.,.,TRBJ1-6
TGTGCCAGCAGCTGGGGCCCTACAGGGATCTACGAGCAGTACTTC,CASSWGPTGIYEQYF,TRBV7-2,.,.,TRBJ2-7
TGTGCCAGCAGTCGCCACCAACTAGAGACCCAGTACTTC,CASSRHQLETQYF,TRBV7-9,.,.,TRBJ2-5
TGTGCCTGGAGTGCTGGACTAGCCAATTACAATGAGCAGTTCTTC,CAWSAGLANYNEQFF,TRBV30,.,TRBD2,TRBJ2-1
TGCGCCAGCAGCTTGAGCGGGGCTGCATCGGATACGCAGTATTTT,CASSLSGAASDTQYF,TRBV5-1,.,TRBD2,TRBJ2-3
TGCGCCAGCAGCGGGCAGGGCGGCACTGAAGCTTTCTTT,CASSGQGGTEAFF,TRBV5-1,few,.,TRBJ1-1
TGTGCCAGCAGTTACCCGCTAGCCGCAGATACGCAGTATTTT,CASSYPLAADTQYF,TRBV6-6,.,.,TRBJ2-3
TGTGCCAGCACCGTGAATCGTGGCTTCCCCCCCTATGGCTACACCTTC,CASTVNRGFPPYGYTF,TRBV21-1,.,.,TRBJ1-2
TGCGCCAGCAGCCATTCCAGGGAAGGCGAGCAGTACTTC,CASSHSREGEQYF,TRBV4-1,.,.,TRBJ2-7
TGTGCCTGGTTTGACAGGGGCCACGGGGGCTACACCTTC,CAWFDRGHGGYTF,TRBV30,.,TRBD1,TRBJ1-2
TGTGCCAGCAGCCGTGGAGTGTCACCCGTCGGGGAGCTGTTTTTT,CASSRGVSPVGELFF,TRBV7-2,once,.,TRBJ2-2
TGTGCCAGCAGTTACTCCCCGAAGCGGGAGGGCGGGGACGAGCAGTACTTC,CASSYSPKREGGDEQYF,TRBV6-2/TRBV6-3,.,TRBD2,TRBJ2-7
TGTGCCAGCAGCACGGACGGTAGGGGACTGTTTTTT,CASSTDGRGLFF,TRBV2,.,.,TRBJ1-4
TGTGCCAGCAGCTTTACGGGGTACACTGAAGCTTTCTTT,CASSFTGYTEAFF,TRBV11-1,.,.,TRBJ1-1
TGTGCCAGCAGCTTCATTAGGGACAGGAAGGACCAGTACTTC,CASSFIRDRKDQYF,TRBV2,.,TRBD1,TRBJ2-5
TGTGCCAGCAGCTTACTTCAGCGGGGGGAGCAGTTCTTC,CASSLLQRGEQFF,TRBV7-6,.,TRBD2,TRBJ2-1
TGTGCCAGCAGCGGACGTGGGGGGTACGAGCAGTACTTC,CASSGRGGYEQYF,TRBV9,.,.,TRBJ2-7
TGTGCCAGCAGTACGGCGGCGCAACCAAGGTTCTTC,CASSTAAQPRFF,TRBV28,.,.,TRBJ2-1
TGTGCCAGCAGTTACTCCTTTCAGGGGGCTCCTGAAGCTTTCTTT,CASSYSFQGAPEAFF,TRBV6-2/TRBV6-3,few,TRBD1,TRBJ1-1